This T cell receptor (beta chain) was profiled in a study of spatial heterogeneity in lung cancer. Study context: Consistently, beta-chain sequences turned up in larger numbers than alpha-chain sequences did.

Study results and caveats: Tumor TCRs that were ubiquitous and expanded showed up in blood more at resection than follow-up.

Notes on this clonotype: Antigen: not known.

Using its own MiXCR run on the 5' RACE reads, TCRdb lists one record per CDR3 protein. The sample has more than 65,000 distinct CDR3 sequences; around 12% are singletons. Losses at the gene ends were 5 bases for V and 4 bases for J; bases not matched to a gene: 9. In germline, CDR1 is MNHNY, CDR2 SVGAGI (reference sequence). The CDR3 runs to 16 residues. The time point: sample taken at primary tumor resection. The authors sequenced whole RNA from tumor, nontumor lung or frozen PBMC without sorting. This TCR was sampled from a male donor with early-stage non-small cell lung cancer. This material consisted of PBMCs, taken at surgery. The gene calls are TRBV6-6 and TRBJ1-4; 8 bases are a match to TRBD1. CDR3 sequence (DNA): TGTGCCAGCAGTACGGACAGGGTCCAACTTAATGAAAAACTGTTTTTT. This translates into CASSTDRVQLNEKLFF.